The sequence of this T cell receptor beta chain was determined in a study of blood T cell repertoires in COVID-19. This CDR3 contains 12 residues. Germline V gene data show CDR1 as KGHDR and CDR2 as SFDVKD. V was clipped by 10 bases and J by 6 bases; unmatched bases: 5. This clone was recorded once. The table came from immunoSEQ multiplex PCR; TCRdb's copy has only in-frame clones and leaves some out. The data hold about 250,000 clones, with around 84% observed a single time. The TCR was taken from a woman between 40 and 50 years old who had recovered from COVID-19. Sequenced input: peripheral blood. This chain joins TRBV24-1 and TRBJ2-1; 7 bases agree with TRBD2. CDR3 nucleotide sequence: TGTGCCACGGGAGGGGCTATCAATGAGCAGTTCTTC. Its protein is CATGGAINEQFF.